This T cell receptor beta chain originates from a study of T cell changes during pregnancy in multiple sclerosis. This clone was detected only once. Clones were read by immunoSEQ multiplex PCR, and TCRdb kept only the in-frame ones, dropping some. The sample shows around 36,000 clones, about 92% of them seen only once. The CDR3 totals 15 residues. Per the germline V gene, CDR1 is SGDLS and CDR2 is YYNGEE. V was trimmed by 0 bases and J by 4 bases, leaving 11 bases between them. The receptor was isolated from a female donor with multiple sclerosis, enrolled in a pregnancy study. Sequences were derived from CD8+ T cells from peripheral blood mononuclear cells, sampled in the first trimester of pregnancy. The chain links TRBV9 to TRBJ1-3; TRBD1 is a possible D gene (5 bases). For the CDR3, the DNA is TGTGCCAGCAGCGTAGCTGGGGCGTCGGGAAACACCATATATTTT. Amino acid sequence: CASSVAGASGNTIYF.